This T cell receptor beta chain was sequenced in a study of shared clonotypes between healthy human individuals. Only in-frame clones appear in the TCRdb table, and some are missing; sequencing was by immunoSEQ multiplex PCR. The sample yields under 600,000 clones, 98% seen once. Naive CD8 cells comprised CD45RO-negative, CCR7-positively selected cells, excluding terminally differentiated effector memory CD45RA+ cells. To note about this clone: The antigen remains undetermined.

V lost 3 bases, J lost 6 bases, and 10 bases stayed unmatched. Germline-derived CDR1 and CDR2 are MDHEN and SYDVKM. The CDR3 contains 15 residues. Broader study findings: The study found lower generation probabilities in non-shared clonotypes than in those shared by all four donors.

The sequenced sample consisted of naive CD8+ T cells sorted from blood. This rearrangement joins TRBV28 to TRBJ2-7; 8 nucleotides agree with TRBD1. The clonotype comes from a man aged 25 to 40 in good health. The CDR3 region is CASSFGGTGGGEQYF. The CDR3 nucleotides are TGTGCCAGCAGTTTCGGGGGTACAGGGGGTGGCGAGCAGTACTTC.